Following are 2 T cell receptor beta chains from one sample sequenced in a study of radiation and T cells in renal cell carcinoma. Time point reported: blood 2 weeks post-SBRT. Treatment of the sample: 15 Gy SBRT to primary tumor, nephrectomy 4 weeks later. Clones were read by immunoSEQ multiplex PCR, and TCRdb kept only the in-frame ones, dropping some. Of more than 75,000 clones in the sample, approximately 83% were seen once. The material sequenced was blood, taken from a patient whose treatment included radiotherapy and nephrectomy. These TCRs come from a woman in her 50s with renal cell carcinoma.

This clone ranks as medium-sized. The CDR3 is CASSEWGEQYF. CDR3 in DNA: TGTGCCAGCAGTGAATGGGGCGAGCAGTACTTC. The gene calls are TRBV25-1 and TRBJ2-7, with unresolved D. With 1 base removed from V and 6 bases from J, the gap between germline ends came to 4 bases. Germline assignment: CDR1 MGHDK and CDR2 SYGVNS. The CDR3 totals 11 residues.

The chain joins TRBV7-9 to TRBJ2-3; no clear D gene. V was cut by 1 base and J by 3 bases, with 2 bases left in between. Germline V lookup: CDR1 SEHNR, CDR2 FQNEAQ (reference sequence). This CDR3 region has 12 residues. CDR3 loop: CASSLGTDTQYF. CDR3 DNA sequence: TGTGCCAGCAGCTTAGGGACAGATACGCAGTATTTT.